The rows below give T cell receptor beta chains drawn from one sample of a study of cytomegalovirus exposure and HLA in healthy donors. Sequencing was performed with immunoSEQ multiplex PCR; in TCRdb, only in-frame clones are kept and a portion is missing. The table lists about 190,000 clones, over 80% of them singletons. What was sequenced was PBMCs. These receptors came from a woman aged 50 to 60 in good health and CMV-seropositive. CDR3s include the opening cysteine and the closing phenylalanine or tryptophan. The D gene is left open where the match is weak. Size values are once, few and many counts, or a class for expanded clones, and some rows have none.

13	NA	TRBV19	NA	TRBJ1-2	CASNGRGDYGYTF	TGTGCCAGCAACGGACGGGGTGACTATGGCTACACCTTC
15	TRBD1	TRBV11-2	once	TRBJ1-2	CASSAGQGGFYGYTF	TGTGCCAGCAGCGCGGGACAGGGTGGGTTTTATGGCTACACCTTC
14	NA	TRBV5-6	NA	TRBJ2-6	CASGQGNGANVLTF	TGTGCCAGCGGCCAGGGGAATGGGGCCAACGTCCTGACTTTC
16	TRBD2	TRBV7-6	once	TRBJ2-5	CASSSQRTSGEETQYF	TGTGCCAGCAGCTCCCAAAGGACTAGCGGGGAGGAGACCCAGTACTTC
14	NA	TRBV6-5	once	TRBJ1-1	CASSQGSTNTEAFF	TGTGCCAGCAGCCAGGGATCAACAAACACTGAAGCTTTCTTT
18	NA	TRBV4-1	NA	TRBJ1-2	CASSQDGLGSGGRYGYTF	TGCGCCAGCAGCCAAGATGGTTTAGGTTCGGGGGGTCGATATGGCTACACCTTC
13	NA	TRBV7-2	NA	TRBJ1-1	CASSLSGQTEAFF	TGTGCCAGCAGCCTTTCTGGACAGACTGAAGCTTTCTTT
16	NA	TRBV4-1	NA	TRBJ2-4	CASSQPTRGAKNIQYF	TGCGCCAGCAGCCAGCCCACCAGGGGAGCCAAAAACATTCAGTACTTC
15	TRBD1	TRBV7-3	NA	TRBJ1-5	CASSLSGGAGQPQHF	TGTGCCAGCAGCTTATCAGGGGGCGCGGGTCAGCCCCAGCATTTT
16	NA	TRBV27	NA	TRBJ2-7	CASSYRGGQTFYEQYF	TGTGCCAGCAGCTATAGGGGCGGACAAACCTTCTACGAGCAGTACTTC
12	NA	TRBV5-1	NA	TRBJ2-7	CASSSQGYEQYF	TGCGCCAGCAGCTCTCAGGGCTACGAGCAGTACTTC
13	TRBD1	TRBV5-1	NA	TRBJ1-1	CASSQTGVIEAFF	TGCGCCAGCAGCCAAACAGGGGTTATTGAAGCTTTCTTT
14	TRBD2	TRBV10-3	NA	TRBJ2-1	CAIAERGGRGEQFF	TGTGCCATCGCTGAGCGGGGGGGCCGGGGTGAGCAGTTCTTC
14	NA	TRBV2	NA	TRBJ1-4	CASSQRQVNEKLFF	TGTGCCAGCAGCCAACGACAGGTTAATGAAAAACTGTTTTTT
13	TRBD2	TRBV27	NA	TRBJ2-5	CASSATGGRTQYF	TGTGCCAGCAGTGCGACGGGAGGGCGCACCCAGTACTTC
13	TRBD1	TRBV6-5	NA	TRBJ2-7	CASSFSGGYEQYF	TGTGCCAGCAGTTTCTCAGGGGGCTACGAGCAGTACTTC
15	NA	TRBV5-8	NA	TRBJ1-6	CASSLVDNSHSPLHF	TGTGCCAGCAGCTTGGTGGACAATTCGCATTCACCCCTCCACTTT
15	TRBD1	TRBV7-3	NA	TRBJ2-2	CASSRQGSGAGELFF	TGTGCCAGCAGCCGACAGGGGAGTGGGGCCGGGGAGCTGTTTTTT
16	TRBD2	TRBV7-6	NA	TRBJ2-5	CASSLVASGGQETQYF	TGTGCCAGCAGCTTAGTGGCTAGCGGGGGACAAGAGACCCAGTACTTC
17	TRBD2	TRBV27	NA	TRBJ2-5	CASSPARTSGYQETQYF	TGTGCCAGCAGTCCCGCCCGGACTAGCGGATACCAAGAGACCCAGTACTTC
17	NA	TRBV4-3	NA	TRBJ1-5	CASSQDTELHSNQPQHF	TGCGCCAGCAGCCAAGATACGGAGCTTCATAGCAATCAGCCCCAGCATTTT
12	NA	TRBV6-5	once	TRBJ1-2	CASSLDRSGYTF	TGTGCCAGCAGCCTAGACAGGTCTGGCTACACCTTC
13	NA	TRBV18	NA	TRBJ1-2	CASSPGPSYGYTF	TGTGCCAGCTCACCAGGGCCTTCCTATGGCTACACCTTC
14	NA	TRBV5-6	NA	TRBJ2-7	CASSFRPLSYEQYF	TGTGCCAGCAGCTTTCGCCCTCTCTCCTACGAGCAGTACTTC
16	NA	TRBV6-6	NA	TRBJ2-1	CASSPGRSGRFNEQFF	TGTGCCAGCAGTCCGGGGCGGAGCGGGCGCTTCAATGAGCAGTTCTTC
15	TRBD1	TRBV7-2	NA	TRBJ2-7	CASSLGGTGGYEQYF	TGTGCCAGCAGCTTAGGTGGGACAGGGGGCTACGAGCAGTACTTC
18	TRBD2	TRBV19	NA	TRBJ2-1	CASSIGTSGASSYNEQFF	TGTGCCAGTAGTATTGGGACTAGCGGGGCCAGCTCCTACAATGAGCAGTTCTTC
15	TRBD1	TRBV6-5	NA	TRBJ1-5	CASRPGTGFNQPQHF	TGTGCCAGCAGGCCCGGGACAGGCTTCAATCAGCCCCAGCATTTT
15	NA	TRBV6-5	NA	TRBJ1-1	CASSFRQVPNTEAFF	TGTGCCAGCAGTTTTCGACAGGTCCCGAACACTGAAGCTTTCTTT
13	TRBD1	TRBV11-2	NA	TRBJ1-2	CASSLEPGTGADF	TGTGCCAGCAGCTTAGAACCCGGGACAGGGGCCGACTTC
15	TRBD1	TRBV7-9	NA	TRBJ1-6	CASSLGQGDNSPLHF	TGTGCCAGCAGCTTGGGACAGGGGGATAATTCACCCCTCCACTTT
16	NA	TRBV29-1	NA	TRBJ1-1	CSVVRLGGRLDTEAFF	TGCAGCGTTGTACGGTTGGGGGGTCGTTTGGACACTGAAGCTTTCTTT
17	TRBD2	TRBV18	NA	TRBJ2-5	CASSRLAGGPGLETQYF	TGTGCCAGCTCAAGACTAGCGGGGGGGCCTGGTTTGGAGACCCAGTACTTC
14	NA	TRBV6-1	NA	TRBJ1-3	CASSEAEPGDTIYF	TGTGCCAGCAGTGAAGCGGAGCCTGGAGACACCATATATTTT
15	NA	TRBV27	few	TRBJ2-6	CASSLSRDWPNVLTF	TGTGCCAGCAGTTTATCGAGGGACTGGCCCAACGTCCTGACTTTC
16	TRBD2	TRBV19	NA	TRBJ2-3	CASSIVLAGPTDTQYF	TGTGCCAGTAGTATAGTACTAGCGGGACCCACAGATACGCAGTATTTT
14	NA	TRBV2	NA	TRBJ2-7	CASSEPRVSYEQYF	TGTGCCAGCAGTGAACCGCGGGTTTCCTACGAGCAGTACTTC
14	NA	TRBV4-1	NA	TRBJ2-7	CASSQGHRSYEQYF	TGCGCCAGCAGCCAAGGGCACAGGTCCTACGAGCAGTACTTC
16	TRBD2	TRBV4-3	NA	TRBJ2-7	CASSQGLADSSYEQYF	TGCGCCAGCAGCCAAGGACTAGCGGACAGCTCCTACGAGCAGTACTTC
14	NA	TRBV5-6	NA	TRBJ2-5	CASSLTRDRETQYF	TGTGCCAGCAGCTTGACTAGGGATCGGGAGACCCAGTACTTC
16	NA	TRBV2	NA	TRBJ2-1	CASSEGGWGLHNEQFF	TGTGCCAGCAGTGAAGGGGGGTGGGGGCTTCACAATGAGCAGTTCTTC
13	NA	TRBV27	NA	TRBJ1-1	CASSLGQNTEAFF	TGTGCCAGCAGTTTAGGACAGAACACTGAAGCTTTCTTT